The source of this T cell receptor beta chain is a study of cytomegalovirus exposure and HLA in healthy donors. On this clone: Its antigen remains unidentified. The sample carries other DNA sequences with the same CDR3.

The germline CDR1 and CDR2 sequences are MNHEY and SVGAGI. The CDR3 contains 13 residues. Trimming stripped 5 bases from V and 6 bases from J, with 14 bases between. Using immunoSEQ multiplex PCR, the repertoire was profiled, and TCRdb retains in-frame clones only, with some absent. The sample comprises some 120,000 clones, approximately 94% of which are singletons, and about 1.7% rests with the top ten. Study observations and caveats: Among TCR sequences, most were rare, though some public TCRs appeared in many donors.

The clonotype originates from a man in his late teens or twenties in good health and CMV-seronegative. Sample: PBMCs. V gene TRBV6-5 combines with J gene TRBJ2-7; the D gene is possibly TRBD1 (6 bases). CDR3 region: CASSPRGGAEQYF. DNA of the CDR3: TGTGCCAGCAGTCCCAGGGGTGGGGCCGAGCAGTACTTC.